Presented here are 21 T cell receptor beta chains from one specimen sequenced in a study of CXCR3-negative and CXCR3-positive naive CD8 T cells. Researchers prepared the TRB cDNA libraries using 5' RACE with UMI labels. TCRdb reanalyzed the 5' RACE reads, giving one entry per CDR3 protein sequence and no DNA. The sample has around 41,000 distinct CDR3 sequences. The specimen was memory CD8+ T cells from blood. The source is a human donor in good health. Some clones in this sample may be carry-over from other donors' samples.

The gene calls are TRBV2 and TRBJ2-5; lacking DNA, the TRBD2 call made by TCRdb goes unchecked. The germline V gene encodes CDR1 SNHLY and CDR2 FYNNEI. The CDR3 loop spans 16 amino acids. This chain's CDR3 is CASSGPSSSGAETQYF.

This chain uses TRBV14 with TRBJ2-3; the D gene TCRdb calls, TRBD2, cannot be checked with no DNA. Germline V gene lookup returns CDR1 SGHDN and CDR2 FVKESK. The CDR3 sequence is 14 residues long. CDR3 in amino acids: CASSYHPATDTQYF.

The chain carries TRBV28 and TRBJ2-7; no DNA is available, so the TRBD2 call from TCRdb remains unchecked. The V gene's germline CDR1 is MDHEN and CDR2 SYDVKM. This CDR3 is built from 15 residues. This chain's CDR3 is CASSPGPDSSYEQYF. Complete variable domain (other parts from reference TRBV28 and TRBJ2-7): DVKVTQSSRYLVKRTGEKVFLECVQDMDHENMFWYRQDPGLGLRLIYFSYDVKMKEKGDIPEGYSVSREKKERFSLILESASTNQTSMYLCASSPGPDSSYEQYFGPGTRLTVT.

V usage is TRBV11-2 and J usage is TRBJ2-5. CDR3 length equals 13 residues. Germline CDR1 reads SGHAT; CDR2 reads FQNNGV. The CDR3 spells CASSLLGLETQYF.

V and J are TRBV7-2 and TRBJ2-1. CDR3 length equals 15 residues. Germline CDR1 SGHTA, CDR2 FQGNSA. CDR3 sequence: CASSLAAGLYNEQFF.

The chain employs TRBV10-3 and TRBJ1-1; TCRdb reports TRBD1, a call that lacks DNA to check it against. This CDR3 is built from 17 residues. Germline lookup yields CDR1 ENHRY and CDR2 SYGVKD. The CDR3 here is CAISEPRGRKMNTEAFF.

The gene calls are TRBV3-2 and TRBJ2-7; there is no DNA to check the TCRdb D call of TRBD1. TRBV3-2 is flagged as a pseudogene. The CDR3 runs to 14 residues. CDR3 protein: CASSPPCQKLEQYF.

The chain employs TRBV7-2 and TRBJ2-7; TCRdb's D call of TRBD2 is untestable without DNA. The CDR3 extends over 17 amino acids. From germline, CDR1 is SGHTA and CDR2 FQGNSA. CDR3 sequence reads: CASSLAGYSGGAYEQYF.

The CDR3 region is CSVEGAILNTEAFF. The chain is built from TRBV29-1 and TRBJ1-1. This CDR3 has 14 residues. CDR1 is SQVTM, CDR2 ANQGSEA, per germline.

V usage is TRBV5-1 and J usage is TRBJ2-7. Germline V gene lookup returns CDR1 SGHRS and CDR2 YFSETQ. The CDR3 spans 18 residues. CDR3 protein: CASSLADRAAFISYEQYF.

The chain links TRBV11-3 to TRBJ2-2; the TCRdb call, TRBD1, lacks DNA for checking. Looked up from germline, CDR1 is SGHNT and CDR2 is YENEEA. This CDR3 comprises 15 residues. The CDR3 is CASGIQGWDTGELFF.

The chain combines TRBV12-3 or TRBV12-4 with TRBJ2-7. This CDR3 region has 12 residues. CDR3 sequence: CASSLTGYEQYF.

V usage is TRBV7-2 and J usage is TRBJ2-3; absent DNA, TCRdb's TRBD1 call cannot be checked. Germline V gene lookup returns CDR1 SGHTA and CDR2 FQGNSA. This CDR3 is built from 13 residues. The CDR3 here is CASSLDAPDTQYF.

V gene TRBV2 combines with J gene TRBJ2-1; TCRdb's D call of TRBD1 is untestable without DNA. The germline gives CDR1 SNHLY, CDR2 FYNNEI. This CDR3 contains 12 residues. CDR3 loop: CASNWGDNEQFF.

J is TRBJ2-7 and V is TRBV7-2; TCRdb picks TRBD1, but there is no DNA to check that call. The CDR3 runs to 11 residues. Germline CDR1 SGHTA, CDR2 FQGNSA. The CDR3 loop is CASSQGWEQYF.

The chain uses TRBV29-1 and TRBJ1-1. Germline CDR1 reads SQVTM; CDR2 reads ANQGSEA. The CDR3 is 11 residues long. CDR3 loop: CSVVENTEAFF.

This CDR3 is CSASDYRGDNSPLHF. This chain links TRBV20-1 with TRBJ1-6; TCRdb's D call of TRBD1 is untestable without DNA. The germline V gene encodes CDR1 DFQATT and CDR2 SNEGSKA (reference sequence). This CDR3 contains 15 residues.

The rearrangement links TRBV4-3 to TRBJ2-7; TCRdb selects TRBD1, and the lack of DNA leaves this call unchecked. CDR1 and CDR2 from the germline V gene are LGHNA and YSLEER. This CDR3 is built from 14 residues. The CDR3: CASSQDPVSYEQYF.

This chain links TRBV29-1 with TRBJ2-5; TCRdb names TRBD1, which stays unverified in the absence of DNA. Looked up from germline, CDR1 is SQVTM and CDR2 is ANQGSEA. There are 15 residues in the CDR3. The CDR3 loop is CSVEDRDRVIETQYF.

The genes are TRBV27 and TRBJ2-7; TCRdb gives TRBD1 as the D gene, but with no DNA this cannot be confirmed. Germline-derived CDR1 and CDR2 are MNHEY and SMNVEV (reference sequence). The CDR3 covers 12 residues. The CDR3 region is CASSATGYEQYF.

The rearrangement uses TRBV5-1 and TRBJ2-7. The CDR3 is 15 residues long. The germline gives CDR1 SGHRS, CDR2 YFSETQ. The CDR3 loop is CASSLEARGSYEQYF.